This entry features one T cell receptor (beta chain) sequence. Antigen unknown. This sample was taken from a study of T cell repertoires in cytomegalovirus infection. Looking at the study overall: HLA-B-restricted CMV epitopes that are well studied were used alongside recently identified HLA-C-restricted ones. Through public TCR beta signatures, both CMV infection and matching HLA type were indicated. Notes on the study in general: In two of eight donors, the top clonotype was HLA-C-restricted CMV-specific. Public TCR beta family frequency separated CMV-and-HLA carriers, including in an independent cohort.

Trimming at V came to 5 bases and at J to 6 bases, leaving 5 bases not matched to a gene. CDR1 and CDR2 (germline): SGHDN, FVKESK. CDR3 length equals 15 residues. TCRdb re-called the reads with MiXCR, one entry per CDR3 protein. The table includes approximately 350,000 distinct CDR3 sequences, approximately 30% detected once. The source was cultured PBMCs, collected from culture after CMV antigen stimulation. This receptor was obtained from a human donor in good health (CMV status not recorded). Some clones in this sample may be carry-over from other donors' samples. J is TRBJ2-2 and V is TRBV14; TRBD1 matches at 11 bases. CDR3 nucleotide sequence: TGTGCCAGCAGCAGACGGACAGGGGGCCCCGGGGAGCTGTTTTTT. Its translation: CASSRRTGGPGELFF.